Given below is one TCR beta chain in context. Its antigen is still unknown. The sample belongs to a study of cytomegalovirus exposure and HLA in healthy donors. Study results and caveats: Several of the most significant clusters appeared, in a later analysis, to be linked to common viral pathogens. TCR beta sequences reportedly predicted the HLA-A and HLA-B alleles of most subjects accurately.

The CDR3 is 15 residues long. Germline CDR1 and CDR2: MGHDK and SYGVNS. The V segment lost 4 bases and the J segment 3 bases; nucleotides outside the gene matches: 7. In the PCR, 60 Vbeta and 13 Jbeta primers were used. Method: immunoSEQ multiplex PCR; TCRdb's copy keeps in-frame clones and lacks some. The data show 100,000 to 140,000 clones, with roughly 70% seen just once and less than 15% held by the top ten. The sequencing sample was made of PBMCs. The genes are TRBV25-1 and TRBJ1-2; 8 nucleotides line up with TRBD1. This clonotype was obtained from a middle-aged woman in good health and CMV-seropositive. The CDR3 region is CASSASDRVHYGYTF. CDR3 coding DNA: TGTGCCAGCAGTGCATCGGACAGGGTCCACTATGGCTACACCTTC.